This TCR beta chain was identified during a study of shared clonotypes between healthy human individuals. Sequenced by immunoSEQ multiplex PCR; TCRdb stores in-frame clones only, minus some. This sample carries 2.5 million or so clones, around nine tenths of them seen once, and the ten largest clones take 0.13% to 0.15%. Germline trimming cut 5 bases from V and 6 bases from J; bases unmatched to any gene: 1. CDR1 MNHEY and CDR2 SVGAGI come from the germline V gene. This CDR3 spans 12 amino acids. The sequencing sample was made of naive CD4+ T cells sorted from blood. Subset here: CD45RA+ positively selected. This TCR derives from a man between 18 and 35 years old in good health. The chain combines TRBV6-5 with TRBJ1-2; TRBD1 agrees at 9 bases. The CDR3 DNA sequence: TGTGCCAGCAGTGGGACAGGGCATGGCTACACCTTC. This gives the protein CASSGTGHGYTF.